Below are 27 T cell receptor beta chains sequenced from a single sample in a study of blood T cell repertoires in COVID-19 (dated by TCRdb to the early 2020s). Libraries were built with the immunoSEQ multiplex PCR assay. TCRdb provides this immuneACCESS table in a form limited to in-frame rearrangements. Some clones are lacking; in checked studies, under half of them reflect an unresolved V gene, and why the rest are absent is not known. The sample yields around 300,000 clones; about 86% were counted once. In total, the top ten clones hold about 2.2% of the sample. Sequenced: peripheral blood. The receptors come from a woman in her twenties or thirties who had recovered from COVID-19.

The J gene is TRBJ1-2, the V gene TRBV12-3 or TRBV12-4; the D is unclear. The ends were cut back, 11 bases at V and 4 bases at J, with 11 bases in the middle. The CDR3 is 11 residues long. CDR3 in DNA: TGTGCCGTTGAGGGCGGCTATGGCTACACCTTC. It codes for CAVEGGYGYTF.

This clone came up many times. The chain links TRBV30 to TRBJ1-1; 7 nucleotides match TRBD1. The germline CDR1 and CDR2 sequences are GTSNPN and SVGIG (reference sequence). The J segment lost 2 bases and the V segment lost 3 bases, leaving 3 bases of the junction unmatched. This CDR3 region has 13 residues. DNA for the CDR3: TGTGCCTGGAGCCGGGACAGCAACACTGAAGCTTTCTTT. Translated, it gives CAWSRDSNTEAFF.

V gene TRBV3-1 (or the pseudogene TRBV3-2) combines with J gene TRBJ2-3; 8 nucleotides match TRBD2. This CDR3 comprises 15 residues. V shed 2 bases and J 6 bases; nucleotides not matched to a gene: 7. Germline V gene sequence: CDR1 LGHDT, CDR2 YNNKEL (reference sequence). In nucleotides, the CDR3 is TGTGCCAGCAGCCAACCGGGGGGGCCTGGGGATACGCAGTATTTT. Its translation: CASSQPGGPGDTQYF.

The chain is built from TRBV6-5 and TRBJ2-2; 9 nucleotides agree with TRBD1. The V gene end was trimmed by 3 bases and the J gene end by 4 bases; junction bases not matched to a gene: 3. The CDR3 loop spans 15 amino acids. CDR1 MNHEY and CDR2 SVGAGI come from the germline V gene. The CDR3 spells CASSYGTGSTGELFF. In nucleotides, the CDR3 is TGTGCCAGCAGTTATGGGACAGGGAGCACCGGGGAGCTGTTTTTT.

The chain carries TRBV11-2 and TRBJ2-3; 7 nucleotides agree with TRBD2. The V gene's germline CDR1 is SGHAT and CDR2 FQNNGV. This CDR3 spans 15 amino acids. The J segment lost 6 bases and the V segment lost 1 base, leaving 7 bases of the junction unmatched. The CDR3 reads CASSLVRSSGDTQYF. The CDR3 region has the DNA TGTGCCAGCAGCTTAGTCAGGTCTAGCGGCGATACGCAGTATTTT.

The V gene is TRBV7-9, the J gene TRBJ1-2; 9 bases match TRBD1. Germline lookup yields CDR1 SEHNR and CDR2 FQNEAQ (reference sequence). The CDR3 extends over 17 amino acids. V was pared by 6 bases and J by 2 bases, with 13 bases of the junction left unmatched. CDR3 protein: CASSSNRGRRENYGYTF. CDR3 DNA sequence: TGTGCCAGCAGTTCAAACAGGGGGCGCCGGGAGAACTATGGCTACACCTTC.

The chain combines TRBV10-2 with TRBJ1-3; 7 nucleotides align to TRBD1. The CDR3 runs to 14 residues. The trim removed 7 bases at V and 2 bases at J, leaving 5 bases unmatched. Germline-derived CDR1 and CDR2 are WSHSY and SAAADI. This CDR3 reads CASKSGTAGNTIYF. As DNA, the CDR3 is TGCGCCAGCAAATCCGGGACAGCTGGAAACACCATATATTTT.

V is TRBV19 and J is TRBJ1-3; D call uncertain. The CDR3 contains 11 residues. Germline V gene lookup returns CDR1 LNHDA and CDR2 SQIVND (reference sequence). Trimming took 7 bases from V and 4 from J, leaving 5 bases between them. The CDR3 is CASTVGNTIYF. In nucleotides, the CDR3 is TGTGCCAGTACAGTGGGAAACACCATATATTTT.

The chain joins TRBV12-5 to TRBJ2-1, with TRBD2 matching 9 bases. Germline V gene data show CDR1 as LGHNT and CDR2 as FRNRAP. The CDR3 totals 14 residues. The trim removed 9 bases at V and 2 bases at J, leaving 5 bases unmatched. The CDR3, as DNA: TGTGCTAGCTCTCTAGCGGGACCCTACAATGAGCAGTTCTTC. It translates to CASSLAGPYNEQFF.

The gene calls are TRBV9 and TRBJ1-6; 8 positions match TRBD1. The length of the CDR3 is 18 residues. Germline V gene data show CDR1 as SGDLS and CDR2 as YYNGEE. With 2 bases clipped from V and 8 bases from J, the junction kept 15 bases outside the gene matches. The CDR3 bases are TGTGCCAGCAGCGTGGGGCTCCCCGGACAGGGTCGAGATTCACCCCTCCACTTT. It encodes CASSVGLPGQGRDSPLHF.

This rearrangement joins TRBV5-1 to TRBJ2-5, with D tentatively TRBD1 (5 bases). This CDR3 comprises 15 residues. Germline CDR1 is SGHRS and CDR2 is YFSETQ. The V gene lost 2 bases and the J gene lost 2 bases, with 13 bases spanning the gap. The CDR3 DNA reads TGCGCCAGCAGCTTAGGGCAGGGTGTACAAGAGACCCAGTACTTC. This gives the protein CASSLGQGVQETQYF. The full variable domain, rest sourced from reference TRBV5-1 and TRBJ2-5, is KAGVTQTPRYLIKTRGQQVTLSCSPISGHRSVSWYQQTPGQGLQFLFEYFSETQRNKGNFPGRFSGRQFSNSRSEMNVSTLELGDSALYLCASSLGQGVQETQYFGPGTRLLVL.

This clone was seen once. The gene calls are TRBV10-3 and TRBJ2-3; D unclear. Trimming stripped 3 bases from V and 4 bases from J, with 8 bases between. CDR3 length: 13 amino acids. CDR1 is ENHRY, CDR2 SYGVKD, per germline. This chain's CDR3 is CAISEERSDTQYF. The CDR3 nucleotides are TGTGCCATCAGTGAAGAGAGGTCAGATACGCAGTATTTT.

The chain uses TRBV3-1 (or the pseudogene TRBV3-2) and TRBJ2-7, with 7 bases lining up with TRBD2. V lost 4 bases to trimming and J lost 5 bases; unmatched junction nucleotides: 8. The CDR3 contains 14 residues. Germline values: CDR1 LGHDT, CDR2 YNNKEL (reference sequence). The CDR3 reads CASSLGGSVDEQYF. The CDR3 region has the DNA TGTGCCAGCAGCCTTGGCGGGAGCGTCGACGAGCAGTACTTC.

The gene calls are TRBV2 and TRBJ2-2; 7 nucleotides line up with TRBD2. CDR3 length equals 17 residues. Losses at the gene ends were 4 bases for V and 4 bases for J; bases not matched to a gene: 12. Germline CDR1 and CDR2: SNHLY and FYNNEI. The DNA for the CDR3 is TGTGCCAGCAGTGCGAGTAGCGGGCCCTCAGGCACCGGGGAGCTGTTTTTT. Its translation is CASSASSGPSGTGELFF.

CDR3 sequence (DNA): TGTGCCAGCACCCGGGACAGGGCCCATGAGCAGTTCTTC. It is translated as CASTRDRAHEQFF. The V call is TRBV6-5, the J call TRBJ2-1, with 9 nucleotides matching TRBD1. The CDR3 has 13 amino acids. Losses at the gene ends were 7 bases for V and 8 bases for J; bases not matched to a gene: 6. The germline V gene encodes CDR1 MNHEY and CDR2 SVGAGI.

This chain links TRBV5-6 with TRBJ2-7; the D is unclear. Germline V gives CDR1 SGHDT, CDR2 YYEEEE. The ends were cut back, 3 bases at V and 7 bases at J, with 11 bases in the middle. The CDR3 is 12 amino acids. The CDR3 here is CASSSGSWEQYF. The DNA of the CDR3 is TGTGCCAGCAGCTCCGGTTCATGGGAGCAGTACTTC.

This clone was counted a single time. The chain links TRBV6-2 or TRBV6-3 to TRBJ2-7, with TRBD2 matching 8 bases. The germline V gene has CDR1 MNHEY and CDR2 SVGEGT. Trimming removed 2 bases from V and 3 bases from J; junction bases left unmatched: 12. This CDR3 region has 17 residues. CDR3 loop: CASSYAYRTSRGYEQYF. DNA of the CDR3: TGTGCCAGCAGTTACGCGTATCGGACTAGCCGGGGCTACGAGCAGTACTTC.

This chain joins TRBV21-1 and TRBJ2-7; no DNA check was done on the table's D call, TRBD2. TRBV21-1 is a pseudogene segment. The CDR3 loop spans 13 amino acids. The CDR3: CASIDGRAYEQYF. The CDR3 nucleotides read TGTGCCAGCATCGACGGGAGGGCCTACGAGCAGTACTTC.

The V call is TRBV27, the J call TRBJ1-1; D gene unclear. Trimming pared 3 bases from V and 4 bases from J, leaving 9 bases between. The CDR3 runs to 13 residues. Looked up from germline, CDR1 is MNHEY and CDR2 is SMNVEV (reference sequence). CDR3 DNA sequence: TGTGCCAGCAGTTTGGGAGTGGGCACTGAAGCTTTCTTT. It yields the protein CASSLGVGTEAFF.

The chain couples TRBV7-9 to TRBJ2-1; maybe TRBD1 (6 bases). The CDR3 has 17 residues. Germline V gene lookup returns CDR1 SEHNR and CDR2 FQNEAQ (reference sequence). With 0 bases removed from V and 2 bases from J, the gap between germline ends came to 14 bases. The CDR3 coding sequence is TGTGCCAGCAGCTTAGCGCGCACGGGGACAACCTACAATGAGCAGTTCTTC. Its translation: CASSLARTGTTYNEQFF.

This clone was detected only once. CDR3 amino acids: CASIKTNGNTEAFF. The CDR3 bases are TGTGCCAGCATCAAAACCAACGGGAACACTGAAGCTTTCTTT. The chain joins TRBV21-1 to TRBJ1-1. TRBV21-1 is listed as a pseudogene. The CDR3 spans 14 residues.

This chain uses TRBV29-1 with TRBJ2-3, with 8 bases lining up with TRBD2. The CDR3 runs to 15 residues. In germline, CDR1 is SQVTM, CDR2 ANQGSEA. The ends lost 2 bases at V and 2 bases at J; junction bases unmatched: 6. The CDR3 sequence is CSVEFQRESTDTQYF. As DNA, the CDR3 is TGCAGCGTTGAATTCCAGCGGGAGTCCACAGATACGCAGTATTTT.

The rearrangement joins TRBV18 to TRBJ2-7; the match to TRBD1 covers 10 bases. Germline values: CDR1 KGHSH, CDR2 LQKENI. The CDR3 length is 15 residues. Trimming cost V 0 bases and J 1 base; bases outside gene matches: 0. CDR3 in DNA: TGTGCCAGCTCACCACCGGACAGGGGGTCCTACGAGCAGTACTTC. As protein: CASSPPDRGSYEQYF.

The V call is TRBV27, the J call TRBJ1-2, with 12 bases matching TRBD1. Germline loops: CDR1 MNHEY, CDR2 SMNVEV (reference sequence). J was trimmed by 2 bases and V by 6 bases; bases with no gene match: 13. This CDR3 spans 18 amino acids. The CDR3 loop reads CASRLTGTGGAPNYGYTF. DNA of the CDR3: TGTGCCAGCAGGCTAACCGGGACAGGGGGCGCCCCGAACTATGGCTACACCTTC.

V is TRBV9 and J is TRBJ2-1; 10 positions agree with TRBD2. J was trimmed by 2 bases and V by 2 bases; bases with no gene match: 1. Germline CDR1 and CDR2: SGDLS and YYNGEE. The CDR3 length is 15 residues. This CDR3 is CASSVTSGAYNEQFF. CDR3 coding DNA: TGTGCCAGCAGCGTTACTAGCGGGGCCTACAATGAGCAGTTCTTC.

The CDR3 region has the DNA TGTGCCAGCAGTGAAGCGCTTCAGGGGTCTTGGGATCAGCCCCAGCATTTT. Residues: CASSEALQGSWDQPQHF. This rearrangement joins TRBV2 to TRBJ1-5, with D maybe TRBD1 (6 bases). V gave up 0 bases and J gave up 5 bases, with 17 bases separating them. Germline CDR1 is SNHLY and CDR2 is FYNNEI. The CDR3 runs 17 residues.

The V and J genes are TRBV3-1 (or the pseudogene TRBV3-2) and TRBJ2-1, with 9 bases aligning to TRBD2. Trimming cost V 5 bases and J 7 bases; bases outside gene matches: 9. The length of the CDR3 is 15 residues. From germline, CDR1 is LGHDT and CDR2 YNNKEL (reference sequence). The CDR3 DNA follows: TGTGCCAGCAGCACGGTGGCGGGAGGGGGGAATGAGCAGTTCTTC. Residues: CASSTVAGGGNEQFF.